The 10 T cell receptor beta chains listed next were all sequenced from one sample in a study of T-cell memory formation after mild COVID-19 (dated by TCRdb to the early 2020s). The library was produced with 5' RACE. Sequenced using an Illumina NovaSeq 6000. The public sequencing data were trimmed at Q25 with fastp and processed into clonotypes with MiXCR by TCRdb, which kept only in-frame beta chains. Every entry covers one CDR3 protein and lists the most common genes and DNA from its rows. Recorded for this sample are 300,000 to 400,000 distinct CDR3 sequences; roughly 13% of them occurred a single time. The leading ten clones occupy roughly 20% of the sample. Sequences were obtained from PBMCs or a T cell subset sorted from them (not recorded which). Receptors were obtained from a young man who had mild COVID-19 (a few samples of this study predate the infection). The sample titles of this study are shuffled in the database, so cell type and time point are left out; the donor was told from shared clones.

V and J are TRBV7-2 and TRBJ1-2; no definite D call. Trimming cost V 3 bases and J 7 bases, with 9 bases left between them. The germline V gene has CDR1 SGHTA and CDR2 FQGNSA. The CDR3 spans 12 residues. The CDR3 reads CASSFRGFGYTF. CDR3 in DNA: TGTGCCAGCAGCTTTAGAGGGTTTGGCTACACCTTC.

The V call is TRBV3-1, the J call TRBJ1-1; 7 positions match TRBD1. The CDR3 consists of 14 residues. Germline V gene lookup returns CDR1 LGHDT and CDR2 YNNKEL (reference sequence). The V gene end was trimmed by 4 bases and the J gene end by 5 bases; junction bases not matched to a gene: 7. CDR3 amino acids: CASSPEGAWTEAFF. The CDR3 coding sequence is TGTGCCAGCAGCCCGGAGGGGGCATGGACTGAAGCTTTCTTT.

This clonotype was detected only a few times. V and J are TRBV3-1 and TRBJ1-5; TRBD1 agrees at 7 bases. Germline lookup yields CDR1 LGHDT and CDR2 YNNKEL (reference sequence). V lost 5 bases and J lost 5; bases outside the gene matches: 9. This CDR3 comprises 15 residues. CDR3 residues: CASSATGSLHQPQHF. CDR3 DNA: TGTGCCAGCAGCGCGACAGGGAGCCTCCATCAGCCCCAGCATTTT.

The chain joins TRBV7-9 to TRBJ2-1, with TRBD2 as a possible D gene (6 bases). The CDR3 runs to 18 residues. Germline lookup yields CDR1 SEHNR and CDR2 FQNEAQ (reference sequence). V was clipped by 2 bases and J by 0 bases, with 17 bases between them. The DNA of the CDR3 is TGTGCCAGCAGCTTATCTGGGCCTGGGGGACTCTCCTACAATGAGCAGTTCTTC. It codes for CASSLSGPGGLSYNEQFF.

The CDR3 nucleotides read TGTGCCAGCAGCATCAGGGAGAGCTCCTACAATGAGCAGTTCTTC. Its translation is CASSIRESSYNEQFF. The chain links TRBV6-2 or TRBV6-3 to TRBJ2-1, with D perhaps given as TRBD1 or TRBD2 (5 bases each). Trimming cost V 6 bases and J 0 bases, with 12 bases left between them. This CDR3 contains 15 residues. Germline CDR1 MNHEY, CDR2 SVGEGT.

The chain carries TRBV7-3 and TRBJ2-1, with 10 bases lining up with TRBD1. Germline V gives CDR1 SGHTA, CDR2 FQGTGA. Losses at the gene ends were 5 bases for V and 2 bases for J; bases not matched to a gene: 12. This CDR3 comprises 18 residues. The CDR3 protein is CASSPTGTGASTYNEQFF. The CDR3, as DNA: TGTGCCAGCAGCCCAACTGGGACAGGGGCGTCGACCTACAATGAGCAGTTCTTC.

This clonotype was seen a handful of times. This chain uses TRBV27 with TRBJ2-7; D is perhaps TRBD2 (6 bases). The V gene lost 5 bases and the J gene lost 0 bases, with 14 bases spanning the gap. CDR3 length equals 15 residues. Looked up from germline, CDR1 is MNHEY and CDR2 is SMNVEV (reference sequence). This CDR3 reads CASSTSGVSSYEQYV. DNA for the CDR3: TGTGCCAGCAGTACCTCGGGGGTTAGCTCCTACGAGCAGTACGTC.

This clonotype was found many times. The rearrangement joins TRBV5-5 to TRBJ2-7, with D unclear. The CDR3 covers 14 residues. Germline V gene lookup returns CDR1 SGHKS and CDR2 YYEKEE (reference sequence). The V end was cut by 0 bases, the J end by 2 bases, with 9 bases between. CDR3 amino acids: CASSLGPKPYEQYV. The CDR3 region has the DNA TGTGCCAGCAGCTTGGGACCGAAGCCCTACGAGCAGTACGTC.

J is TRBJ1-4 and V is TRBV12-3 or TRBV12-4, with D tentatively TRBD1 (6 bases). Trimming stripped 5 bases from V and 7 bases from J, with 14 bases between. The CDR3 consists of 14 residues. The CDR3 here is CASSATGFTEKLFF. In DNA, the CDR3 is TGTGCCAGCAGTGCCACAGGGTTTACTGAAAAACTGTTTTTT.

The CDR3 DNA is TGTGCCAGCAGTTACTCCGGTGGGGGGCCGAACACTGAAGCTTTCTTT. This gives the protein CASSYSGGGPNTEAFF. This sequence joins TRBV6-5 and TRBJ1-1, with D possibly TRBD1 on 6 matching bases. The CDR3 length is 16 residues. Germline loops: CDR1 MNHEY, CDR2 SVGAGI. The V end lost 0 bases, the J end lost 1 base, and 12 bases lay between the germline ends.